The clone carrying this T cell receptor (beta chain) was counted once. These data belong to a study of blood T cell repertoires in COVID-19. The CDR3 has 14 residues. V was shortened by 2 bases and J by 12 bases, with 18 bases between the two germline ends. Germline V lookup: CDR1 SGHNT, CDR2 YYREEE (reference sequence). Clones were sequenced by immunoSEQ multiplex PCR, and TCRdb holds only the in-frame ones, with some missing. The table lists about 100,000 clones, about 87% of them singletons. The sample consisted of peripheral blood. The clonotype was recovered from a man in his fifties with acute or convalescent COVID-19. The chain is built from TRBV5-4 and TRBJ2-1; a possible D gene is TRBD2 (5 bases). The DNA of the CDR3 is TGTGCCAGCAGCTTACGGTCCGCTAGCCCGGTGCAGTTCTTC. This gives the protein CASSLRSASPVQFF.